Below are 23 T cell receptor beta chains sequenced from a single sample in a study of Ad26.COV2.S vaccination and SARS-CoV-2 variants. Clones were read by immunoSEQ multiplex PCR, and TCRdb kept only the in-frame ones, dropping some. The sample consists of 440,000 or so clones, roughly nine tenths of them appearing once. Described treatment: approximately 18 received Ad26.COV2.S at low or high dose, single or two shots; about 5 received placebo; per-sample allocation not given. Specimens were obtained on day 63 following the first vaccine or placebo injection. Sequenced here: peripheral blood, sampled in a trial of Ad26.COV2.S vaccine versus placebo. These receptors were collected from a person aged 18-65 years who received the Ad26.COV2.S COVID-19 vaccine or a placebo.

V is TRBV10-1 and J is TRBJ2-7, with TRBD2 matching over 7 bases. The ends lost 3 bases at V and 1 base at J; junction bases unmatched: 6. This CDR3 is built from 15 residues. Germline V gene lookup returns CDR1 WNHNN and CDR2 SYGVQD (reference sequence). The CDR3 reads CASSDFGGRSYEQYF. CDR3 DNA: TGCGCCAGCAGTGATTTCGGCGGGAGATCCTACGAGCAGTACTTC.

This chain links TRBV5-8 with TRBJ2-5; no reliable D call. The CDR3 extends over 14 amino acids. Germline V gene sequence: CDR1 SGHTS, CDR2 YDEGEE. Trimming left V 0 bases short and J 4 bases short, with 10 bases between. The CDR3 protein is CASSLAGYLETQYF. The DNA for the CDR3 is TGTGCCAGCAGCTTGGCCGGTTACCTAGAGACCCAGTACTTC. The full variable domain, its missing parts supplied by reference TRBV5-8 and TRBJ2-5, is EAGVTQSPTHLIKTRGQQATLRCSPISGHTSVYWYQQALGLGLQFLLWYDEGEERNRGNFPPRFSGRQFPNYSSELNVNALELEDSALYLCASSLAGYLETQYFGPGTRLLVL.

The V call is TRBV10-1, the J call TRBJ1-4, with D perhaps matching TRBD1 (6 bases). Germline assignment: CDR1 WNHNN and CDR2 SYGVQD (reference sequence). The CDR3 is made up of 14 amino acids. Deletions cut 6 bases from V and 7 bases from J, with 15 bases between. Here the CDR3 reads CASRPDRSCEKLFF. The CDR3 region has the DNA TGCGCCAGCAGACCCGACAGGAGTTGTGAAAAACTGTTTTTT.

The genes are TRBV7-2 and TRBJ1-2; tentatively, D is TRBD1 (6 bases). Germline assignment: CDR1 SGHTA and CDR2 FQGNSA. The CDR3 has 14 residues. V gave up 6 bases and J gave up 4 bases, with 15 bases separating them. This CDR3 is CASRGQERFYGYTF. CDR3 DNA: TGTGCCAGCAGGGGACAAGAGAGATTCTATGGCTACACCTTC.

The rearrangement uses TRBV11-3 and TRBJ2-7; no reliable D call. Trimming cost V 2 bases and J 4 bases, with 6 bases left between them. The CDR3 totals 12 residues. CDR1 and CDR2 (germline): SGHNT, YENEEA. The CDR3 bases are TGTGCCAGCAGCTTACCGACGTACGAGCAGTACTTC. Translating gives CASSLPTYEQYF.

V and J are TRBV6-5 and TRBJ2-5; 8 nucleotides agree with TRBD2. The CDR3 totals 14 residues. Germline-derived CDR1 and CDR2 are MNHEY and SVGAGI. Germline trimming cut 4 bases from V and 3 bases from J; bases unmatched to any gene: 4. In DNA form, the CDR3 reads TGTGCCAGCAGTTCCTTAGCGGGAAAAGAGACCCAGTACTTC. This translates into CASSSLAGKETQYF.

This clone was seen more than once but under ten times. The rearrangement links TRBV25-1 to TRBJ1-2; no clear D. Trimming stripped 6 bases from V and 6 bases from J, with 17 bases between. Germline-derived CDR1 and CDR2 are MGHDK and SYGVNS. The CDR3 has 14 amino acids. CDR3 sequence: CASSPDRAGDGYTF. The CDR3 coding sequence is TGTGCCAGCAGCCCAGACCGGGCTGGAGATGGCTACACCTTC.

This chain links TRBV30 with TRBJ1-2; TRBD1 agrees at 8 bases. The CDR3 contains 13 residues. The junction had 7 bases not matched to a gene; V was cut back by 2 bases and J by 8 bases. Germline values: CDR1 GTSNPN, CDR2 SVGIG (reference sequence). The CDR3 here is CAWSPGQERGYTF. The CDR3 DNA reads TGTGCCTGGAGTCCGGGACAGGAACGCGGCTACACCTTC.

The J gene is TRBJ2-7, the V gene TRBV9; 7 bases agree with TRBD1. The CDR3 is 15 amino acids. The V segment lost 4 bases and the J segment 3 bases; nucleotides outside the gene matches: 10. Germline assignment: CDR1 SGDLS and CDR2 YYNGEE. The CDR3 DNA reads as TGTGCCAGCAGCCCAGGGACAGCCACTAGCTACGAGCAGTACTTC. Protein: CASSPGTATSYEQYF.

This chain joins TRBV7-3 and TRBJ2-1; TRBD1 agrees at 11 bases. The ends lost 5 bases at V and 6 bases at J; junction bases unmatched: 3. The germline V gene has CDR1 SGHTA and CDR2 FQGTGA. The CDR3 runs 14 residues. The CDR3 nucleotides read TGTGCCAGCAGCCCGGGACAGGGGGGCAATGAGCAGTTCTTC. This gives the protein CASSPGQGGNEQFF. The full variable domain, in which reference TRBV7-3 and TRBJ2-1 provide the parts outside the CDR3, is GAGVSQTPSNKVTEKGKYVELRCDPISGHTALYWYRQSLGQGPEFLIYFQGTGAADDSGLPNDRFFAVRPEGSVSTLKIQRTERGDSAVYLCASSPGQGGNEQFFGPGTRLTVL.

The chain employs TRBV25-1 and TRBJ2-7, with 8 bases identical to TRBD1. CDR3 length: 15 residues. The V segment lost 4 bases and the J segment 2 bases; nucleotides outside the gene matches: 7. Per germline, CDR1 MGHDK and CDR2 SYGVNS. The CDR3 spells CASSGWTGRAYEQYF. The CDR3 DNA reads as TGTGCCAGCAGTGGATGGACAGGGCGTGCCTACGAGCAGTACTTC.

The CDR3 loop reads CASSFGGGRFAGELFF. The CDR3 bases are TGTGCCAGCAGCTTCGGTGGCGGGAGGTTCGCCGGGGAGCTGTTTTTT. The V call is TRBV7-3, the J call TRBJ2-2; 8 bases match TRBD2. Trimming cost V 3 bases and J 6 bases; bases outside gene matches: 9. This CDR3 region has 16 residues. Germline CDR1 is SGHTA and CDR2 is FQGTGA.

The rearrangement uses TRBV19 and TRBJ2-2; 8 bases align to TRBD1. This CDR3 contains 14 residues. The germline CDR1 and CDR2 sequences are LNHDA and SQIVND (reference sequence). The V and J ends lost 3 bases and 6 bases, in that order; junction bases with no gene match: 3. CDR3 in amino acids: CASSIQGAPGELFF. The DNA for the CDR3 is TGTGCCAGTAGTATCCAGGGGGCGCCCGGGGAGCTGTTTTTT.

With respect to this clone: This specimen includes other DNA sequences encoding the same CDR3. The genes are TRBV19 and TRBJ1-1; the match to TRBD1 covers 7 bases. CDR3 length: 14 residues. V lost 3 bases to trimming and J lost 5 bases; unmatched junction nucleotides: 6. The V gene's germline CDR1 is LNHDA and CDR2 SQIVND (reference sequence). The CDR3 nucleotides read TGTGCCAGTAGTATTGACAGGGTGGGAACTGAAGCTTTCTTT. This sequence encodes CASSIDRVGTEAFF.

The genes are TRBV7-2 and TRBJ2-3; D is undetermined. Germline lookup yields CDR1 SGHTA and CDR2 FQGNSA. Trimming pared 0 bases from V and 4 bases from J, leaving 11 bases between. This CDR3 is 15 amino acids long. This CDR3 is CASSLALTRPDTQYF. CDR3 sequence (DNA): TGTGCCAGCAGCTTAGCCCTTACTCGTCCAGATACGCAGTATTTT.

The chain joins TRBV11-3 to TRBJ2-3; weak D call: TRBD1 (6 bases). Deletions cut 2 bases from V and 2 bases from J, with 8 bases between. The length of the CDR3 is 14 residues. CDR1 is SGHNT and CDR2 is YENEEA in the germline V gene. CDR3 nucleotide sequence: TGTGCCAGCAGCTTATACAGGGACACAGATACGCAGTATTTT. It specifies CASSLYRDTDTQYF.

The rearrangement uses TRBV7-9 and TRBJ1-5, with a possible D match to TRBD1 (6 bases). This CDR3 is built from 16 residues. CDR1 is SEHNR, CDR2 FQNEAQ, per germline (reference sequence). Deletions cut 4 bases from V and 0 bases from J, with 13 bases between. CDR3 sequence: CASSSQGRVSNQPQHF. DNA for the CDR3: TGTGCCAGCAGCTCCCAGGGGCGGGTTAGCAATCAGCCCCAGCATTTT.

V is TRBV15 and J is TRBJ2-6, with D unresolved. This CDR3 has 16 residues. Trimming pared 1 base from V and 0 bases from J, leaving 7 bases between. CDR1 is LNHNV, CDR2 YYDKDF, per germline (reference sequence). CDR3 sequence (DNA): TGTGCCACCAGCAGAGGCCCGCTCTCTGGGGCCAACGTCCTGACTTTC. It is translated as CATSRGPLSGANVLTF.

The V and J genes are TRBV25-1 and TRBJ1-2, with 9 bases lining up with TRBD1. V was pared by 5 bases and J by 4 bases, with 5 bases of the junction left unmatched. This CDR3 has 14 residues. Germline V gene data show CDR1 as MGHDK and CDR2 as SYGVNS. CDR3 amino acids: CASSNRDRAYGYTF. In nucleotides, the CDR3 is TGTGCCAGCAGTAACCGGGACAGGGCCTATGGCTACACCTTC.

This chain joins TRBV6-2 or TRBV6-3 and TRBJ1-3; 7 positions agree with TRBD1. Germline trimming cut 3 bases from V and 6 bases from J; bases unmatched to any gene: 5. Germline V gene lookup returns CDR1 MNHEY and CDR2 SVGEGT. The CDR3 runs 14 residues. The DNA of the CDR3 is TGTGCCAGCAGTTATTCAACAGGGGCAAACACCATATATTTT. Translating it yields CASSYSTGANTIYF.

The V gene is TRBV9, the J gene TRBJ2-7, with TRBD2 identical over 7 bases. Germline V gives CDR1 SGDLS, CDR2 YYNGEE. With 1 base clipped from V and 7 bases from J, the junction kept 8 bases outside the gene matches. This CDR3 is built from 14 residues. CDR3 DNA: TGTGCCAGCAGCGTATGGGAGGGGTCGGAGGAGCAGTACTTC. Protein sequence: CASSVWEGSEEQYF.

The J gene is TRBJ2-4, the V gene TRBV10-2, with D hard to call. Trimming took 1 base from V and 2 from J, leaving 12 bases between them. The CDR3 extends over 16 amino acids. Germline CDR1 is WSHSY and CDR2 is SAAADI. CDR3 region: CASSEYGEGTKNIQYF. CDR3 in DNA: TGCGCCAGCAGTGAGTATGGGGAAGGAACCAAAAACATTCAGTACTTC.

V is TRBV12-3 or TRBV12-4 and J is TRBJ1-1, with no clear D. V lost 5 bases to trimming and J lost 3 bases, with 7 bases between them. The CDR3 loop spans 12 amino acids. The CDR3 nucleotides are TGTGCCAGCAGTCCTGGGTACACTGAAGCTTTCTTT. Its protein product is CASSPGYTEAFF.